Sequencing of this TCR beta chain was carried out in a study of OX40 agonist ivuxolimab in advanced cancers. Turning to the overall study: Ivuxolimab, which targeted the costimulatory receptor OX40 (CD134), was an agonistic, fully human IgG2 monoclonal antibody. Intravenous ivuxolimab was administered to patients every 2 weeks at six dose levels: 0.01, 0.1, 0.3, 1.5, 3 and 10 mg/kg. Of the approximately 50 patients in dose escalation, 19 had hepatocellular carcinoma, some 15 had melanoma, 9 had renal cell carcinoma and 9 had head and neck cancer. The dose-escalation cohort was about 87% male with a mean age of 60 years, ranging from about 23 to 85. Patients were allowed to have had prior anti-PD-1, anti-PD-L1 or anti-CTLA-4 therapy, and 40% to 45% of the dose-escalation patients had been treated with checkpoint inhibitors. Three dose-escalation patients achieved partial responses, one with hepatocellular carcinoma and two with cutaneous melanoma. The point of sequencing TCRbeta in the periphery was to test whether ivuxolimab changed TCR sequence diversity and drove clonal T-cell expansion. The paper describes the monotherapy dose-escalation part (N = 52 patients) of the phase I trial of ivuxolimab.

As to this clone: Its recognized antigen is unknown. No qualities accompany the bases; no much larger clone lies one base away.

To sequence the TCRbeta CDR3 region, genomic DNA was isolated from the sorted cells. TCRbeta CDR3 regions were sequenced using the immunoSEQ Assay. The table was pulled from immuneACCESS by TCRdb, which kept in-frame rearrangements only. Such tables lose some clones; where checked, under half of the loss comes from unresolved V genes, and the rest has no known cause. The sample table contains 75,000 to 90,000 clones; only one count was recorded for around nine tenths of them. 1.5% to 2% of the sample lies in the top ten. The CDR1 and CDR2 encoded by the germline V gene (reference sequence) are SEHNR and FQNEAQ. The CDR3 contains 14 residues, cysteine and phenylalanine counted. Only the CDR3 portion is preserved as DNA: 42 bases, with reading frame beginning at the first base. V sheds 5 bases and J sheds 1 base, leaving 9 bases between their ends. What the authors observed across the whole study: In the 0.1-3.0 mg/kg groups, partial responders had among the lowest normalized peripheral clonal expansion, particularly in CD8+ T cells. Clonal expansion of both CD4+ and CD8+ blood T cells was observed from baseline to week 6 at doses 0.1 to 3.0 mg/kg. Low levels of normalized T-cell clonal expansion were also seen in some patients who did not respond. After ivuxolimab, more expanded clones were found on average in CD8+ T cells than in CD4+ T cells. The antigen specificity of the peripheral T cells that underwent clonal expansion was not determined.

The trial excluded patients who had a history of autoimmune disease or who were on systemic immunosuppression. Peripheral blood for TCR sequencing was collected from all dose cohorts at baseline, on cycle 4 day 1, and on cycle 7 day 1. Samples came from an open-label, multicenter, first-in-human phase I dose-escalation trial of ivuxolimab. Adults with locally advanced or metastatic melanoma, renal cell, hepatocellular, or head and neck squamous cell carcinoma were enrolled in the trial. Before TCR sequencing, CD4+ T cells and CD8+ T cells were sorted from peripheral blood as separate populations. The sequence joins TRBV7-9 to TRBJ2-1; no D gene can be assigned with confidence. Sequencing was performed on CD4+ or CD8+ T cells sorted from blood, taken in a trial of the OX40 agonist ivuxolimab. This clonotype originated in an adult with an advanced solid tumor such as melanoma, head and neck, liver or kidney cancer. The CDR3 is CASSPYVSYNEQFF. The bases read TGTGCCAGCAGCCCTTATGTGTCCTACAATGAGCAGTTCTTC.